The rows below give T cell receptor beta chains drawn from one sample of a study of blood T cell repertoires in COVID-19. Libraries were prepared by immunoSEQ multiplex PCR; TCRdb keeps only in-frame clonotypes and omits some of them. The table shows more than 350,000 clones, with around 90% occurring only once. The sample taken for sequencing was peripheral blood. Receptors originate from a woman aged 25-40 years with COVID-19, enrolled during active disease. Both conserved end residues are part of each CDR3. Fields, in order: D gene, clone size, V gene, J gene, CDR3 protein, CDR3 DNA. D genes are given only for firm matches. Size tells how often a clone was seen (once, few, many) or the class of an expanded clone, and some rows leave it out.

NA	NA	TRBV27	TRBJ1-2	CASSFDRTWGRNYGYTF	TGTGCCAGCAGTTTCGATCGGACGTGGGGGAGGAACTATGGCTACACCTTC
NA	once	TRBV2	TRBJ2-1	CASSEVAEQREQFF	TGTGCCAGCAGTGAAGTAGCGGAACAGCGGGAGCAGTTCTTC
TRBD1	NA	TRBV5-1	TRBJ1-2	CASTTDRGRGGYTF	TGCGCCAGCACGACCGACAGGGGGCGCGGGGGCTACACCTTC
NA	once	TRBV29-1	TRBJ2-5	CSVEARPGGGGTQYF	TGCAGCGTTGAAGCCCGGCCGGGGGGCGGGGGGACCCAGTACTTC
NA	NA	TRBV4-1	TRBJ1-2	CASSRSGKGLIGYTF	TGCGCCAGCAGCCGATCCGGCAAGGGGCTAATTGGCTACACCTTC
TRBD1	few	TRBV19	TRBJ1-2	CASSMGQVNYGYTF	TGTGCCAGTAGTATGGGACAGGTTAACTATGGCTACACCTTC
TRBD2	NA	TRBV29-1	TRBJ2-4	CSVGERGSRIQYF	TGCAGCGTTGGCGAGCGGGGGTCGAGGATTCAGTACTTC
TRBD1	NA	TRBV15	TRBJ1-5	CATSTRQGGGNQPQHF	TGTGCCACCAGTACGAGACAGGGTGGTGGCAATCAGCCCCAGCATTTT
NA	NA	TRBV29-1	TRBJ1-2	CSVEVGYGYTF	TGCAGCGTTGAGGTCGGGTATGGCTACACCTTC
TRBD1	NA	TRBV18	TRBJ2-3	CASSPGTGRDTQYF	TGTGCCAGCTCCCCCGGGACAGGACGAGATACGCAGTATTTT
TRBD2	NA	TRBV2	TRBJ2-1	CASRGTGGAYNEQFF	TGTGCCAGCCGGGGGACCGGGGGGGCCTACAATGAGCAGTTCTTC
TRBD1	NA	TRBV18	TRBJ1-6	CASSQQGVANSPLHF	TGTGCCAGCTCCCAACAGGGGGTGGCTAATTCACCCCTCCACTTT
NA	NA	TRBV7-2	TRBJ1-1	CASRRDAGGANTEAFF	TGTGCCAGCAGACGCGACGCGGGCGGGGCTAATACTGAAGCTTTCTTT
NA	NA	TRBV4-3	TRBJ2-7	CASSQVEGGPLEQYF	TGCGCCAGCAGCCAAGTTGAGGGGGGGCCCCTCGAGCAGTACTTC
NA	NA	TRBV11-2	TRBJ1-4	CASSPIGGLGEKLFF	TGTGCCAGCAGCCCGATTGGGGGGTTGGGAGAAAAACTGTTTTTT
TRBD2	NA	TRBV4-2	TRBJ2-7	CASSQGTSGDDIYLQYF	TGTGCCAGCAGCCAAGGGACTAGCGGGGATGATATCTACTTGCAGTACTTC
TRBD1	NA	TRBV29-1	TRBJ2-7	CSVGDRAHEQYF	TGCAGCGTGGGGGACAGGGCCCACGAGCAGTACTTC
TRBD1	NA	TRBV19	TRBJ1-2	CASSTGQEYYGYTF	TGTGCCAGTAGTACCGGACAGGAGTACTATGGCTACACCTTC
TRBD2	NA	TRBV6-2/TRBV6-3	TRBJ2-1	CASNPRTSGGGTQFF	TGTGCCAGCAACCCTAGGACTAGCGGGGGGGGAACCCAGTTCTTC
NA	NA	TRBV11-3	TRBJ2-3	CASSLDPRSTDTQYF	TGTGCCAGCAGCTTAGATCCCCGGAGCACAGATACGCAGTATTTT
NA	NA	TRBV18	TRBJ1-4	CASSPGVRGTNEKLFF	TGTGCCAGCTCACCAGGGGTGCGGGGAACTAATGAAAAACTGTTTTTT
TRBD2	NA	TRBV24-1	TRBJ2-1	CATSDTGASGKSSYNEQFF	TGTGCCACCAGTGATACTGGGGCTAGCGGGAAGAGCTCCTACAATGAGCAGTTCTTC
TRBD1	NA	TRBV10-1	TRBJ2-5	CASSGQTGETQYF	TGCGCCAGCAGTGGACAGACAGGGGAGACCCAGTACTTC
TRBD1	NA	TRBV27	TRBJ2-5	CASSFNPGTGGMGTQYF	TGTGCCAGCAGTTTCAACCCCGGGACAGGGGGAATGGGGACCCAGTACTTC
TRBD1	NA	TRBV4-1	TRBJ1-1	CASSQDVRDRDTEAFF	TGCGCCAGCAGCCAAGACGTCCGGGACAGGGACACTGAAGCTTTCTTT
NA	NA	TRBV7-9	TRBJ1-4	CASSFPRVATNEKLFF	TGTGCCAGCAGCTTCCCCCGGGTCGCAACTAATGAAAAACTGTTTTTT
NA	many	TRBV30	TRBJ2-5	CASHHSSQRETQYF	TGTGCCTCTCACCACTCATCCCAGAGGGAGACCCAGTACTTC
NA	once	TRBV19	TRBJ2-1	CASSIWRGEQFF	TGTGCCAGTAGTATATGGAGGGGTGAGCAGTTCTTC
NA	few	TRBV14	TRBJ1-2	CASSQGRNYGYTF	TGTGCCAGCAGCCAGGGGAGGAACTATGGCTACACCTTC
NA	NA	TRBV5-1	TRBJ1-3	CASSPTTSGNTIYF	TGCGCCAGCAGCCCGACAACCTCTGGAAACACCATATATTTT
TRBD2	NA	TRBV27	TRBJ2-5	CASSSLIAGGPETQYF	TGTGCCAGCAGTTCATTGATAGCGGGGGGGCCGGAGACCCAGTACTTC
TRBD2	NA	TRBV4-3	TRBJ2-1	CASSPSGGPSYNEQFF	TGCGCCAGCAGCCCGAGCGGGGGCCCATCCTACAATGAGCAGTTCTTC
TRBD1	once	TRBV11-2	TRBJ1-1	CASSPGGTGTEAFF	TGTGCCAGCAGCCCAGGGGGGACGGGCACTGAAGCTTTCTTT
NA	NA	TRBV3-1/TRBV3-2	TRBJ2-1	CASSQARDEQFF	TGTGCCAGCAGCCAAGCTCGGGATGAGCAGTTCTTC
NA	NA	TRBV6-5	TRBJ2-1	CAIRDWNNEQFF	TGTGCCATCCGGGACTGGAACAATGAGCAGTTCTTC
NA	NA	TRBV5-1	TRBJ2-7	CASSPGLRTLSYEQYF	TGCGCCAGCAGCCCGGGCCTAAGGACACTTTCCTACGAGCAGTACTTC
TRBD1	NA	TRBV28	TRBJ1-5	CASSFYRGFGNQPQHF	TGTGCCAGCAGTTTTTACAGGGGTTTTGGCAATCAGCCCCAGCATTTT